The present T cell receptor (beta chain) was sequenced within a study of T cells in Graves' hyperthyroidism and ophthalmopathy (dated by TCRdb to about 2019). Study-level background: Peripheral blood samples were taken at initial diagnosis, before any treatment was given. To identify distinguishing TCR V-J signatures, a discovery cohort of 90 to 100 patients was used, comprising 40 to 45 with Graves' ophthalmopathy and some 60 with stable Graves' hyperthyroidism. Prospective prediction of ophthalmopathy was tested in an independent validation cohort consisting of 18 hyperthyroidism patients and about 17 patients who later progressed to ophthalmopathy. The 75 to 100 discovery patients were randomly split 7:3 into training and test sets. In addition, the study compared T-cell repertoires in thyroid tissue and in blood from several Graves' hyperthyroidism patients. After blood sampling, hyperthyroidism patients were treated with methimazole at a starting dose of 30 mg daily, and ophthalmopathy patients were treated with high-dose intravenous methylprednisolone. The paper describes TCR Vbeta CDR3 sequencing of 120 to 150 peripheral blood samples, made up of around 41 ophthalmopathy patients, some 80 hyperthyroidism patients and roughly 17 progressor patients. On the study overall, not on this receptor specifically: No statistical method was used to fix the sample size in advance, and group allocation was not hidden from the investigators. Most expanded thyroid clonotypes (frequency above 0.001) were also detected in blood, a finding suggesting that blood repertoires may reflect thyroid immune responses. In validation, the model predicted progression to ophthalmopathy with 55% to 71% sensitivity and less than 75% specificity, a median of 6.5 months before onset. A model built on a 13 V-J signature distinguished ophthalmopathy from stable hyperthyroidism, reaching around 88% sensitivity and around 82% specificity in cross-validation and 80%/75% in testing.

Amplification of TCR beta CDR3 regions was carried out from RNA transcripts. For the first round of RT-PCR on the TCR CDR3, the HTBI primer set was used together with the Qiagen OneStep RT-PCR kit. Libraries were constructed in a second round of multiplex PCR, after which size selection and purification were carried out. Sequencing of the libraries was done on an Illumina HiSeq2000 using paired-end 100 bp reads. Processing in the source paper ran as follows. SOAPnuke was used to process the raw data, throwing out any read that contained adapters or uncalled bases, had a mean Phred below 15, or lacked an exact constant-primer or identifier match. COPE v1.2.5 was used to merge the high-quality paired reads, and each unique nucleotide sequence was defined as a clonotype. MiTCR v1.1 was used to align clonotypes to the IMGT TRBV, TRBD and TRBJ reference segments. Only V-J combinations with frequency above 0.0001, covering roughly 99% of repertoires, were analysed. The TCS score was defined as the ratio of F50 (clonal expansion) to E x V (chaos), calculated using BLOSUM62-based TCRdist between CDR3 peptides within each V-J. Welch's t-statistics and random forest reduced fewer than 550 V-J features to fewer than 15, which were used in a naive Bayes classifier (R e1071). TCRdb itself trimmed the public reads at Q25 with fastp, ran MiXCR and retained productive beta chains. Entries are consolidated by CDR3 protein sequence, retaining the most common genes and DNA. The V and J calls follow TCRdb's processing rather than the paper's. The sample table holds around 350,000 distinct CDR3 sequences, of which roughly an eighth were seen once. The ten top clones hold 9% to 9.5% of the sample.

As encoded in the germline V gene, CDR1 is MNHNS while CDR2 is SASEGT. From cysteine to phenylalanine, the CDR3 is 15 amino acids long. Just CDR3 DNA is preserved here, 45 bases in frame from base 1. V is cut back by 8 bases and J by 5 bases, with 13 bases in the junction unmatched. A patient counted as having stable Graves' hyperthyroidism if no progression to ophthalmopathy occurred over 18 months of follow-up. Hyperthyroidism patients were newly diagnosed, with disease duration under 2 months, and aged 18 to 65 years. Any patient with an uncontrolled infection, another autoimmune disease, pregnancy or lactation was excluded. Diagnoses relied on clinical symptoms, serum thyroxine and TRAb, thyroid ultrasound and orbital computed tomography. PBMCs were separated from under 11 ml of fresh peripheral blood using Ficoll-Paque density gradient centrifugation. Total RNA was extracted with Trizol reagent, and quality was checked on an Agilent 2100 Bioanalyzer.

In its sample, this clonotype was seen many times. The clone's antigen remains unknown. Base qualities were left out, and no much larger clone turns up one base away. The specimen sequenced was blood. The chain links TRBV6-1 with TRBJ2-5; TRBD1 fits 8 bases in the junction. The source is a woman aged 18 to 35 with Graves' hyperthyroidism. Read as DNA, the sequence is TGTGCCAGCTGTAGGCAGGGGGCGGCAGGGGAGACCCAGTACTTC. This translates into CASCRQGAAGETQYF.